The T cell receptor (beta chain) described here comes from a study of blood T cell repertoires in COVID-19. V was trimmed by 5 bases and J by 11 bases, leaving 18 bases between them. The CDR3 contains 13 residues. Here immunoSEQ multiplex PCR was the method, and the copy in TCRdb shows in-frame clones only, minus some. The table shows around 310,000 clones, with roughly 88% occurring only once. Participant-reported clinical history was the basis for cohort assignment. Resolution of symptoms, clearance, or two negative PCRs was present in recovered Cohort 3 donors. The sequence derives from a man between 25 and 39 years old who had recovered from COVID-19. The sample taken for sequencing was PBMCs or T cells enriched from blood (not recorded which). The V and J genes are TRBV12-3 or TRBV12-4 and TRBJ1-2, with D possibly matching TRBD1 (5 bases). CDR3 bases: TGTGCCAGCAGTACGCAGGGATCTCTCCCTTACACCTTC. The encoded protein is CASSTQGSLPYTF.